The clone carrying this T cell receptor beta chain came up a few times. From germline, CDR1 is SGHNT and CDR2 YYREEE (reference sequence). J lost 3 bases, V lost 4 bases, and 6 bases had no gene match. The length of the CDR3 is 14 residues. These data come from a study of T cell changes during pregnancy in multiple sclerosis. TCRdb's table, derived via immunoSEQ multiplex PCR, lists solely in-frame clones and lacks some. The table includes fewer than 55,000 clones, about 90% detected once. The rearrangement joins TRBV5-4 to TRBJ1-1; 7 bases map to TRBD1. The source is a female donor in good health, enrolled as a control in a pregnancy study. Sequencing used peripheral blood, obtained after pregnancy. This CDR3 reads CASSAGQVDTEAFF. CDR3 DNA: TGTGCCAGCAGCGCCGGACAGGTCGACACTGAAGCTTTCTTT.